This T cell receptor (beta chain) was recovered during a study of long-term antiretroviral therapy in people with HIV. Overall study results and limits: Clones expanded before ART dominated the repertoire at all time points.

Remarks on this clone: Its antigen is not known.

Participants who had HIV were, without exception, treated in the United States. The CDR3 has 15 amino acids. Trimming removed 0 bases from V and 5 bases from J, with 13 bases in between. Germline CDR1 is LNHNV and CDR2 is YYDKDF (reference sequence). At survey level, the immunoSEQ assay was run in its v3.0 version. TCRdb's table, derived via immunoSEQ multiplex PCR, lists solely in-frame clones and lacks some. This sample carries about 22,000 clones, 84% of them seen once, and the ten largest clones take 15% to 20%. The sequence was collected from a man between 18 and 29 years old with HIV. The J gene is TRBJ1-2, the V gene TRBV15; weak D call: TRBD1 (6 bases). Sequencing was performed on unsorted PBMCs, taken 0.1 years before starting antiretroviral therapy. The CDR3 loop is CATSRDRAGAYGYTF. CDR3 nucleotides: TGTGCCACCAGCAGAGATAGGGCAGGGGCGTATGGCTACACCTTC.